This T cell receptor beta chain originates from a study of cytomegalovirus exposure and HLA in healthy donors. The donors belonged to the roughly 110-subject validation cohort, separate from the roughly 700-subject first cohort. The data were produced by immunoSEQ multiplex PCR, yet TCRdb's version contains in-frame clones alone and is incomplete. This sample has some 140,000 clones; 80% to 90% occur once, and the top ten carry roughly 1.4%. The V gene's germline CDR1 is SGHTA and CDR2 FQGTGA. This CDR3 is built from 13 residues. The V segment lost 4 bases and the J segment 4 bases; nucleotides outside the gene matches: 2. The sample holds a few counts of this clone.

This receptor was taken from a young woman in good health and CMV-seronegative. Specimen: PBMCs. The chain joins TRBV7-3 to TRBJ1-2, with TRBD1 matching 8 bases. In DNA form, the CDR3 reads TGTGCCAGCAGCTCTGGACAGGGCTATGGCTACACCTTC. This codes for CASSSGQGYGYTF.